These 10 T cell receptor beta chains originate from one sample sequenced in a study of blood T cells in healthy people across ages. Next came a second PCR, run for roughly 6 to 11 cycles, which used a sample-barcoded 5' primer along with a J-beta primer mix. MiXCR was run by TCRdb on the 5' RACE reads, yielding one entry per CDR3 protein. Among some 710,000 distinct CDR3 sequences, 22% were seen once, and the ten largest hold 20% to 25%. The specimen sequenced was blood. These receptors all come from a man between 65 and 80 years old in good health.

The chain is built from TRBV7-2 and TRBJ2-1, with 10 bases aligning to TRBD2. V lost 1 base, J lost 7 bases, and 4 bases stayed unmatched. The CDR3 spans 15 residues. Germline CDR1 SGHTA, CDR2 FQGNSA. CDR3 residues: CASSLGLAGWNEQFF. CDR3 bases: TGTGCCAGCAGCTTAGGACTAGCGGGCTGGAATGAGCAGTTCTTC.

This chain joins TRBV18 and TRBJ2-5, with 8 bases aligning to TRBD2. Trimming at V came to 3 bases and at J to 3 bases, leaving 12 bases not matched to a gene. This CDR3 has 17 amino acids. The germline CDR1 and CDR2 sequences are KGHSH and LQKENI. CDR3 sequence: CASSPTSGGTLKETQYF. The CDR3 nucleotides read TGTGCCAGCTCACCGACAAGCGGGGGAACCCTCAAAGAGACCCAGTACTTC.

The CDR3 sequence is CASSSGLAVDEQFF. DNA of the CDR3: TGCGCCAGCTCCTCCGGACTAGCGGTCGACGAGCAGTTCTTC. J is TRBJ2-1 and V is TRBV5-1; 10 nucleotides match TRBD2. Germline V CDR1 and CDR2: SGHRS, YFSETQ. CDR3 size: 14 residues. J gave up 10 bases and V 7 bases, and 11 bases lay outside the gene matches.

This clonotype came up a few times. This chain joins TRBV7-6 and TRBJ2-1, with D tentatively TRBD2 (6 bases). Germline V gene data show CDR1 as SGHVS and CDR2 as FNYEAQ. This CDR3 region has 16 residues. V lost 1 base and J lost 5, with 15 bases in between. CDR3 nucleotide sequence: TGTGCCAGCAGCTTAGAAGGTGCGACTAGTCACAATGAGCAGTTCTTC. Translated, it gives CASSLEGATSHNEQFF.

The chain uses TRBV29-1 and TRBJ1-1; 8 bases agree with TRBD1. Germline V CDR1 and CDR2: SQVTM, ANQGSEA. V dropped 6 bases and J dropped 0; count of bases not matched to a gene: 6. This CDR3 contains 14 residues. The CDR3 DNA reads as TGCAGCGTCGTCAGGACAGGGTTGAACACTGAAGCTTTCTTT. It translates to CSVVRTGLNTEAFF.

Turning to this clonotype: A junction boundary mismatches the germline segment, possibly from a read error. The chain is built from TRBV29-1 and TRBJ1-1; the D is unclear. The CDR3 consists of 14 residues. Germline V gives CDR1 SQVTM, CDR2 ANQGSEA. The CDR3 sequence is CSVGAISGNTESFF. CDR3 nucleotides: TGCAGCGTTGGGGCAATCAGCGGGAACACTGAATCTTTCTTT.

The table lists this clonotype with a few counts. The rearrangement links TRBV12-3 or TRBV12-4 to TRBJ1-5; 7 bases match TRBD1. Losses at the gene ends were 6 bases for V and 7 bases for J; bases not matched to a gene: 9. This CDR3 is built from 14 residues. The CDR3 reads CASSADRVSQPQHF. For the CDR3, the DNA is TGTGCCAGCAGCGCTGACAGGGTTTCCCAGCCCCAGCATTTT.

This clonotype came up once. The V and J genes are TRBV2 and TRBJ1-5; TRBD1 matches at 8 bases. Germline lookup yields CDR1 SNHLY and CDR2 FYNNEI. The CDR3 covers 14 residues. After removal of 8 bases from V and 3 bases from J, the junction contained 6 bases not matched to a gene. CDR3: CASEGQANNQPQHF. For the CDR3, the DNA is TGTGCCAGCGAGGGACAGGCCAACAATCAGCCCCAGCATTTT. Variable domain in full (rest from reference TRBV2 and TRBJ1-5): EPEVTQTPSHQVTQMGQEVILRCVPISNHLYFYWYRQILGQKVEFLVSFYNNEISEKSEIFDDQFSVERPDGSNFTLKIRSTKLEDSAMYFCASEGQANNQPQHFGDGTRLSIL.

The chain links TRBV29-1 to TRBJ2-3; D not certain. Deletions cut 1 base from V and 6 bases from J, with 8 bases between. CDR1 is SQVTM, CDR2 ANQGSEA, per germline. The CDR3 sequence is 12 residues long. CDR3 loop: CSVEGQGDTQYF. The CDR3, as DNA: TGCAGCGTTGAAGGTCAAGGGGATACGCAGTATTTT.

This chain uses TRBV7-2 with TRBJ1-1, with D perhaps matching TRBD1 (6 bases). This CDR3 spans 13 amino acids. V was clipped by 8 bases and J by 7 bases, with 17 bases between them. Germline V gene data show CDR1 as SGHTA and CDR2 as FQGNSA. CDR3 DNA sequence: TGTGCCAGCGGTCCACAGGGTATGAGTGAAGCTTTCTTT. Translation gives CASGPQGMSEAFF.